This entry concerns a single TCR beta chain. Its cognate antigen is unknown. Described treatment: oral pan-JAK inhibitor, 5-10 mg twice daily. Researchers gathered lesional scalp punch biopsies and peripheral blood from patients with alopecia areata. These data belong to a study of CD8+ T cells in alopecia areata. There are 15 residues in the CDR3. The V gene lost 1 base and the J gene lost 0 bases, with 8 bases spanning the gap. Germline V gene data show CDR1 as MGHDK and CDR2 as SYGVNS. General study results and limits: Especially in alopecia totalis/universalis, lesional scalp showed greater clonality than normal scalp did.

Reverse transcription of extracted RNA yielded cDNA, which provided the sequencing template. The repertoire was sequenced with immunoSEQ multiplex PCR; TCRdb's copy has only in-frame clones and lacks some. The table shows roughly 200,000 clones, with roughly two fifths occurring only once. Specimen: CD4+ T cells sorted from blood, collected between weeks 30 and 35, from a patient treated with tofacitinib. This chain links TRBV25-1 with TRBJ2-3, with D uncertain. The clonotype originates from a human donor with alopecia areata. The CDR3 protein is CASSESVTSTDTQYF. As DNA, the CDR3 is TGTGCCAGCAGTGAATCTGTCACTAGCACAGATACGCAGTATTTT.